The text below deals with one T cell receptor (beta chain). Its antigen is currently unknown. The data were obtained in a study of cytomegalovirus exposure and HLA in healthy donors. General study results and limits: Researchers catalogued approximately 160 TCR beta chains as cytomegalovirus-associated. Generally TCR sequences proved uncommon, though certain public TCRs appeared in numerous donors. Excluded: some indistinguishable V segments such as TRBV6-2 and TRBV6-3.

Both 60 Vbeta primers and 13 Jbeta primers went into the PCR. Only in-frame clones appear in the TCRdb table, and some are missing; sequencing was by immunoSEQ multiplex PCR. The sample carries roughly 180,000 clones, 77% recorded once. This CDR3 contains 15 residues. The germline gives CDR1 ENHRY, CDR2 SYGVKD. V lost 3 bases and J lost 5; bases outside the gene matches: 5. As for the donors, each was a healthy bone marrow donor. The sequence came from a young woman in good health and CMV-seropositive. Sequences were obtained from PBMCs. The genes are TRBV10-3 and TRBJ2-2, with 8 bases fitting TRBD1. The CDR3 DNA is TGTGCCATCAGTGACAGGGGGCTGATAACCGGGGAGCTGTTTTTT. It yields the protein CAISDRGLITGELFF.